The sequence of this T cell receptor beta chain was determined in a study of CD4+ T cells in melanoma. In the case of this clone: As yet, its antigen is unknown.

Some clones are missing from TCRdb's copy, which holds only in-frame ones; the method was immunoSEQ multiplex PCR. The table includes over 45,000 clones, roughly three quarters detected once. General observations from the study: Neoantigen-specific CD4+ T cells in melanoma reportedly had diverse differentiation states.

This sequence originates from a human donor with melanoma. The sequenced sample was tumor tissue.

The CDR3 sequence: CASSLEDRGLYGYTF. CDR3 nucleotide sequence: TGCGCCAGCAGCTTGGAGGACAGGGGACTCTATGGCTACACCTTC. The chain employs TRBV5-1 and TRBJ1-2, with 9 bases identical to TRBD1. The CDR3 length is 15 residues. CDR1 is SGHRS, CDR2 YFSETQ, per germline. Trimming removed 0 bases from V and 4 bases from J; junction bases left unmatched: 4.